Below, 5 T cell receptor beta chains from the same sample are listed, as sequenced in a study of blood T cell repertoires in COVID-19. Assay used: immunoSEQ multiplex PCR; TCRdb lists only in-frame clones, some missing. Seen here are a few hundred thousand clones, roughly 88% observed once, and the top ten hold around 1.5%. Sequenced material: peripheral blood. Receptors originate from a man aged 80 or over with acute or convalescent COVID-19.

DNA of the CDR3: TGTGCCAGCAGCTTAGCGGGCCTAGCGGGAGGGCCGGGGACAGATACGCAGTATTTT. It translates to CASSLAGLAGGPGTDTQYF. This chain connects TRBV7-2 to TRBJ2-3, with 12 bases fitting TRBD2. The CDR3 totals 19 residues. The germline V gene has CDR1 SGHTA and CDR2 FQGNSA. After removal of 0 bases from V and 3 bases from J, the junction contained 10 bases not matched to a gene.

The rearrangement links TRBV3-1 (or the pseudogene TRBV3-2) to TRBJ2-1; 7 bases line up with TRBD2. Germline CDR1 reads LGHDT; CDR2 reads YNNKEL (reference sequence). V was pared by 1 base and J by 0 bases, with 6 bases of the junction left unmatched. This CDR3 contains 17 residues. The CDR3 region is CASSQALGGGSYNEQFF. In nucleotides, the CDR3 is TGTGCCAGCAGCCAAGCCCTTGGGGGGGGCTCCTACAATGAGCAGTTCTTC.

This clone has only one observation. J is TRBJ1-4 and V is TRBV6-6; tentative D call: TRBD1 (5 bases). Germline V lookup: CDR1 MNHNY, CDR2 SVGAGI (reference sequence). The CDR3 runs 14 residues. V dropped 6 bases and J dropped 4 bases, with 12 bases sitting between them. CDR3 protein: CASRATVNNEKLFF. CDR3 in DNA: TGTGCCAGCAGGGCGACAGTTAATAATGAAAAACTGTTTTTT.

The chain carries TRBV7-2 and TRBJ1-2, with no clear D. V gave up 5 bases and J gave up 4 bases, with 14 bases separating them. Germline CDR1 is SGHTA and CDR2 is FQGNSA. The CDR3 extends over 14 amino acids. The CDR3 is CASSLPWETYGYTF. The CDR3 region has the DNA TGTGCCAGCAGCCTACCTTGGGAGACCTATGGCTACACCTTC.

The chain is built from TRBV2 and TRBJ1-6; 7 bases line up with TRBD1. With V trimmed by 5 bases and J by 1 base, 5 bases remained unmatched. CDR1 SNHLY and CDR2 FYNNEI come from the germline V gene. The CDR3 is 16 amino acids. CDR3 sequence (DNA): TGTGCCAGCAGTCAGTTACAGGGGTCCTATAATTCACCCCTCCACTTT. Translation gives CASSQLQGSYNSPLHF.